The 30 T cell receptor beta chains given below trace back to one sample, sequenced in a study of shared clonotypes between healthy human individuals. TCRdb's table, derived via immunoSEQ multiplex PCR, lists solely in-frame clones and lacks some. The data show about 380,000 clones, about 96% seen once. Specimen: memory CD8+ T cells sorted from blood. Noted subset: CD45RO+ cells pooled with CCR7-negative TemRA cells. These receptor sequences come from a young man in good health.

The chain has TRBV30 and TRBJ2-6, with D hard to call. The CDR3 runs to 16 residues. The V gene lost 4 bases and the J gene lost 4 bases, with 17 bases spanning the gap. Germline V gene data show CDR1 as GTSNPN and CDR2 as SVGIG (reference sequence). CDR3 protein: CAWTPVYGSGANVLTF. Written as DNA, the CDR3 is TGTGCCTGGACCCCAGTTTATGGGTCCGGGGCCAACGTCCTGACTTTC.

The V call is TRBV2, the J call TRBJ2-7, with 7 bases that match TRBD1. Germline loops: CDR1 SNHLY, CDR2 FYNNEI. After removal of 6 bases from V and 5 bases from J, the junction contained 16 bases not matched to a gene. The CDR3 covers 16 residues. For the CDR3, the DNA is TGTGCCAGCAGCGAATGGACCGGGACAGTGACTAACGAGCAGTACTTC. Its translation: CASSEWTGTVTNEQYF. Supplemented by reference TRBV2 and TRBJ2-7, the full variable domain reads EPEVTQTPSHQVTQMGQEVILRCVPISNHLYFYWYRQILGQKVEFLVSFYNNEISEKSEIFDDQFSVERPDGSNFTLKIRSTKLEDSAMYFCASSEWTGTVTNEQYFGPGTRLTVT.

The J gene is TRBJ1-1, the V gene TRBV2; TRBD1 agrees at 7 bases. Germline V gene lookup returns CDR1 SNHLY and CDR2 FYNNEI. Trimming at V came to 6 bases and at J to 0 bases, leaving 7 bases not matched to a gene. The CDR3 has 15 residues. CDR3 residues: CASRTRQGMNTEAFF. Here the CDR3 DNA reads TGTGCCAGCAGGACCAGACAGGGAATGAACACTGAAGCTTTCTTT.

This sequence joins TRBV4-1 and TRBJ1-3; no reliable D call. Germline V lookup: CDR1 MGHRA, CDR2 YSYEKL. The germline V and J ends were trimmed by 4 bases and 0 bases, with 10 bases remaining between them. The CDR3 consists of 15 residues. For the CDR3, the DNA is TGCGCCAGCAGCCTTCTTGGTCTCTCTGGAAACACCATATATTTT. This gives the protein CASSLLGLSGNTIYF.

The chain recombines TRBV5-4 with TRBJ2-7, with 9 positions matching TRBD1. V was clipped by 2 bases and J by 2 bases; unmatched bases: 8. The V gene's germline CDR1 is SGHNT and CDR2 YYREEE (reference sequence). The CDR3 is 16 amino acids. The CDR3 DNA sequence: TGTGCCAGCAGCTTAACCCCGGGACAGGGACCCTACGAGCAGTACTTC. It specifies CASSLTPGQGPYEQYF. The full variable domain, in which reference TRBV5-4 and TRBJ2-7 provide the parts outside the CDR3, is ETGVTQSPTHLIKTRGQQVTLRCSSQSGHNTVSWYQQALGQGPQFIFQYYREEENGRGNFPPRFSGLQFPNYSSELNVNALELDDSALYLCASSLTPGQGPYEQYFGPGTRLTVT.

This chain joins TRBV7-8 and TRBJ1-1; D call uncertain. Germline CDR1 SGHVS, CDR2 FQNEAQ. Between the trimmed V and J ends, which lost 7 bases and 2 bases, there was a span of 14 bases. The CDR3 runs 14 residues. CDR3 amino acids: CASTPRYSNTEAFF. The CDR3 DNA reads as TGTGCCAGCACCCCCCGCTACAGTAACACTGAAGCTTTCTTT.

V gene TRBV6-9 combines with J gene TRBJ2-1; D is perhaps TRBD2 (5 bases). V shed 7 bases and J shed 5 bases, with 12 bases lying between them. The CDR3 is 13 residues long. Germline V gene data show CDR1 as MNHGY and CDR2 as SVAAGI. The CDR3 loop is CASKRLIHNEQFF. CDR3 nucleotide sequence: TGTGCCAGCAAGCGGTTAATACACAATGAGCAGTTCTTC.

The V and J genes are TRBV7-2 and TRBJ2-1; D unclear. From germline, CDR1 is SGHTA and CDR2 FQGNSA. CDR3 length equals 15 residues. The germline V and J ends were trimmed by 1 base and 7 bases, with 14 bases remaining between them. DNA for the CDR3: TGTGCCAGCAGCTTAGGTATTGGCGATCATAATGAGCAGTTCTTC. Translated, it gives CASSLGIGDHNEQFF.

The rearrangement uses TRBV10-3 and TRBJ1-2; no firm D call. This CDR3 is 12 amino acids long. Per the germline V gene, CDR1 is ENHRY and CDR2 is SYGVKD. Trimming took off 11 bases at V and 8 bases at J, with 18 bases between the two ends. The CDR3 nucleotides read TGTGCCGTTGGACTGGTTCAAGGAGGCTACACCTTC. This translates into CAVGLVQGGYTF.

The chain is built from TRBV2 and TRBJ2-3; 9 nucleotides agree with TRBD2. CDR3 length: 14 amino acids. V shed 8 bases, J shed 4 bases, and the junction held 7 bases outside the gene matches. CDR1 is SNHLY and CDR2 is FYNNEI in the germline V gene. CDR3 protein: CASGLAGWADTQYF. The CDR3 DNA reads TGTGCCAGCGGGCTAGCGGGATGGGCAGATACGCAGTATTTT.

J is TRBJ2-3 and V is TRBV5-5, with a possible D match to TRBD2 (5 bases). Germline values: CDR1 SGHKS, CDR2 YYEKEE (reference sequence). The V gene lost 4 bases and the J gene lost 5 bases, with 11 bases spanning the gap. The CDR3 loop spans 13 amino acids. CDR3 DNA: TGTGCCAGCAGCCCGGAGGTTGGAGATACGCAGTATTTT. Its translation: CASSPEVGDTQYF.

This CDR3 reads CASSPRDRLTMAVSETQYF. DNA of the CDR3: TGCGCCAGCAGCCCCCGGGACAGACTTACTATGGCGGTTTCGGAGACCCAGTACTTC. The chain combines TRBV5-1 with TRBJ2-5; 7 bases align to TRBD1. Germline V CDR1 and CDR2: SGHRS, YFSETQ. Losses at the gene ends were 4 bases for V and 5 bases for J; bases not matched to a gene: 23. This CDR3 has 19 amino acids.

V and J are TRBV9 and TRBJ2-2, with TRBD2 identical over 8 bases. The junction had 2 bases not matched to a gene; V was cut back by 4 bases and J by 0 bases. The V gene's germline CDR1 is SGDLS and CDR2 YYNGEE. The CDR3 consists of 15 residues. The CDR3 here is CASSLLAANTGELFF. The CDR3 DNA is TGTGCCAGCAGCTTACTAGCGGCGAACACCGGGGAGCTGTTTTTT.

CDR3 in amino acids: CAWSEGTGFEQYF. CDR3 coding DNA: TGTGCCTGGAGTGAGGGCACAGGTTTCGAGCAGTACTTC. V is TRBV30 and J is TRBJ2-7, with a weak D call TRBD1 (5 bases). CDR1 and CDR2 from the germline V gene are GTSNPN and SVGIG (reference sequence). Trimming cost V 1 base and J 6 bases, with 13 bases left between them. The CDR3 consists of 13 residues.

This clone has only one observation. The genes are TRBV28 and TRBJ1-2; D remains ambiguous. The V end lost 0 bases, the J end lost 8 bases, and 4 bases lay between the germline ends. The CDR3 sequence is 11 residues long. The germline V gene has CDR1 MDHEN and CDR2 SYDVKM. This chain's CDR3 is CASSLWEGYTF. The CDR3 DNA reads as TGTGCCAGCAGTTTATGGGAAGGCTACACCTTC.

The rearrangement uses TRBV29-1 and TRBJ2-7, with 10 bases fitting TRBD1. Trimming cost V 4 bases and J 3 bases; bases outside gene matches: 15. Germline CDR1 SQVTM, CDR2 ANQGSEA. The CDR3 is made up of 17 amino acids. As DNA, the CDR3 is TGCAGCGTTGTCCCCGGGACAGGGGACCGGCGGAGCTACGAGCAGTACTTC. It translates to CSVVPGTGDRRSYEQYF.

The chain has TRBV7-9 and TRBJ2-1; 9 positions agree with TRBD2. V trimming: 5 bases; J trimming: 7 bases; junction bases outside the gene matches: 12. The germline V gene has CDR1 SEHNR and CDR2 FQNEAQ (reference sequence). The CDR3 is 16 residues long. The CDR3 sequence is CASSPLAGPRANEQFF. The CDR3 nucleotides are TGTGCCAGCAGCCCCCTAGCGGGACCTAGAGCTAATGAGCAGTTCTTC.

The genes are TRBV6-1 and TRBJ1-1; 9 positions agree with TRBD1. The germline V gene encodes CDR1 MNHNS and CDR2 SASEGT. Trimming cost V 6 bases and J 1 base; bases outside gene matches: 3. The CDR3 extends over 14 amino acids. The CDR3 reads CASRDRGGNTEAFF. The DNA of the CDR3 is TGTGCCAGCAGGGACAGGGGAGGGAACACTGAAGCTTTCTTT.

V usage is TRBV28 and J usage is TRBJ1-1; possible D gene TRBD1, 6 bases. V was clipped by 2 bases and J by 0 bases, with 13 bases between them. Germline CDR1 reads MDHEN; CDR2 reads SYDVKM. The CDR3 runs to 16 residues. This CDR3 is CASSLPGQLMNTEAFF. CDR3 bases: TGTGCCAGCAGTTTACCCGGACAGCTGATGAACACTGAAGCTTTCTTT.

This clone was observed once. The genes are TRBV10-1 and TRBJ2-7; D call uncertain. V lost 7 bases to trimming and J lost 1 base, with 14 bases between them. Germline V gene sequence: CDR1 WNHNN, CDR2 SYGVQD (reference sequence). The CDR3 consists of 14 residues. The CDR3 sequence: CASTLGYLSYEQYF. The CDR3 coding sequence is TGCGCCAGCACCCTTGGATACCTTTCCTACGAGCAGTACTTC.

The rearrangement uses TRBV6-6 and TRBJ1-1; weak D call: TRBD1 (5 bases). This CDR3 region has 16 residues. Germline V gene data show CDR1 as MNHNY and CDR2 as SVGAGI (reference sequence). V shed 2 bases and J shed 0 bases, with 13 bases lying between them. The CDR3 sequence is CASSYAGGWMNTEAFF. The DNA of the CDR3 is TGTGCCAGCAGTTACGCGGGGGGTTGGATGAACACTGAAGCTTTCTTT.

The rearrangement links TRBV10-1 to TRBJ2-3; D call uncertain. V dropped 6 bases and J dropped 6 bases, with 7 bases sitting between them. The CDR3 contains 11 residues. From germline, CDR1 is WNHNN and CDR2 SYGVQD (reference sequence). CDR3 bases: TGCGCCAGCAGCCGCGTGGATACGCAGTATTTT. The encoded protein is CASSRVDTQYF.

This clone appeared a single time. The chain links TRBV5-4 to TRBJ2-5, with TRBD2 identical over 10 bases. The CDR3 contains 15 residues. V dropped 0 bases and J dropped 5; count of bases not matched to a gene: 4. Germline V gene lookup returns CDR1 SGHNT and CDR2 YYREEE (reference sequence). In DNA form, the CDR3 reads TGTGCCAGCAGCTTGGCCAAGGGACTAGCGGAGACCCAGTACTTC. Translating it yields CASSLAKGLAETQYF.

The V and J genes are TRBV30 and TRBJ1-1, with D possibly being TRBD1 (5 bases). The CDR3 contains 12 residues. Germline V gives CDR1 GTSNPN, CDR2 SVGIG (reference sequence). The DNA of the CDR3 is TGTGTGGCGGGGCTTTGGAACACTGAAGCTTTCTTT. This encodes CVAGLWNTEAFF.

About this clone itself: A junction boundary mismatches the germline segment, possibly from a read error. This chain joins TRBV7-8 and TRBJ2-7; no definite D call. Germline values: CDR1 SGHVS, CDR2 FQNEAQ. The CDR3 has 10 residues. The CDR3 region is CASTLDEQYF. CDR3 bases: TGTGCCAGCACCTTAGACGAGCAGTACTTC.

The chain combines TRBV28 with TRBJ1-5, with unresolved D. The CDR3 covers 16 residues. CDR1 and CDR2 from the germline V gene are MDHEN and SYDVKM. V was shortened by 5 bases and J by 0 bases, with 14 bases between the two germline ends. This chain's CDR3 is CASSTFGRLSNQPQHF. The DNA for the CDR3 is TGTGCCAGCAGTACCTTCGGACGGCTTAGCAATCAGCCCCAGCATTTT.

The rearrangement uses TRBV2 and TRBJ2-1, with D unresolved. This CDR3 is 11 amino acids long. CDR1 is SNHLY, CDR2 FYNNEI, per germline. Trimming pared 1 base from V and 14 bases from J, leaving 9 bases between. CDR3 sequence: CASSEGTPKFF. The CDR3 DNA follows: TGTGCCAGCAGTGAAGGGACGCCAAAGTTCTTC.

V usage is TRBV5-4 and J usage is TRBJ2-5, with 7 bases aligning to TRBD2. The CDR3 is made up of 16 amino acids. V trimming: 1 base; J trimming: 7 bases; junction bases outside the gene matches: 13. Germline V gene lookup returns CDR1 SGHNT and CDR2 YYREEE (reference sequence). The DNA of the CDR3 is TGTGCCAGCAGCTTGCTTCCAGCTAGCGGACCCGTGACCCAGTACTTC. Translated, it gives CASSLLPASGPVTQYF.

The CDR3 loop reads CASSFIPPVSSGANVLTF. The CDR3 bases are TGCGCCAGCAGCTTTATACCCCCAGTGAGCTCTGGGGCCAACGTCCTGACTTTC. V is TRBV5-1 and J is TRBJ2-6; unclear D gene. V was trimmed by 2 bases and J by 0 bases, leaving 15 bases between them. The germline V gene has CDR1 SGHRS and CDR2 YFSETQ. The CDR3 covers 18 residues.

The table lists this clone with a count of one. The rearrangement uses TRBV7-9 and TRBJ2-3; D remains ambiguous. V was cut by 3 bases and J by 0 bases, with 10 bases left in between. The CDR3 is made up of 15 amino acids. The germline V gene encodes CDR1 SEHNR and CDR2 FQNEAQ (reference sequence). DNA of the CDR3: TGTGCCAGCAGCTTGAGTTGGGCTAGCACAGATACGCAGTATTTT. Its protein is CASSLSWASTDTQYF. Full variable domain (missing parts from reference TRBV7-9 and TRBJ2-3): DTGVSQNPRHKITKRGQNVTFRCDPISEHNRLYWYRQTLGQGPEFLTYFQNEAQLEKSRLLSDRFSAERPKGSFSTLEIQRTEQGDSAMYLCASSLSWASTDTQYFGPGTRLTVL.